The 3 T cell receptor beta chains below come from one sample, sequenced in a study of blood T cell repertoires in COVID-19. The repertoire was sequenced with immunoSEQ multiplex PCR; TCRdb's copy has only in-frame clones and lacks some. This table holds 200,000 to 300,000 clones, around 89% found once. The sequenced sample consisted of peripheral blood. The receptors were gathered from a man between 60 and 75 years old who had recovered from COVID-19.

This chain joins TRBV4-1 and TRBJ2-1, with D possibly TRBD1 on 5 matching bases. The CDR3 contains 12 residues. V was pared by 6 bases and J by 8 bases, with 11 bases between. From germline, CDR1 is MGHRA and CDR2 YSYEKL. The CDR3, as DNA: TGCGCCAGCAGAGATCAGGGTTATGAGCAGTTCTTC. Translated: CASRDQGYEQFF.

DNA for the CDR3: TGCGCCAGCAGCCGTACAGGGAACACTGAAGCTTTCTTT. As protein: CASSRTGNTEAFF. The chain links TRBV5-1 to TRBJ1-1, with D perhaps matching TRBD1 (5 bases). V was cut by 4 bases and J by 1 base, with 8 bases left in between. Germline values: CDR1 SGHRS, CDR2 YFSETQ. The CDR3 is 13 residues long. Together with reference TRBV5-1 and TRBJ1-1, the CDR3 gives the full variable domain: KAGVTQTPRYLIKTRGQQVTLSCSPISGHRSVSWYQQTPGQGLQFLFEYFSETQRNKGNFPGRFSGRQFSNSRSEMNVSTLELGDSALYLCASSRTGNTEAFFGQGTRLTVV.

The gene calls are TRBV6-5 and TRBJ2-7, with 10 positions matching TRBD2. The CDR3 sequence is 14 residues long. V lost 6 bases to trimming and J lost 5 bases; unmatched junction nucleotides: 7. Germline V gene data show CDR1 as MNHEY and CDR2 as SVGAGI. The CDR3 is CASRTGTSEDEQYF. The CDR3 DNA reads as TGTGCCAGCAGAACCGGGACTAGCGAAGACGAGCAGTACTTC.